This record concerns one T cell receptor (beta chain) sequence. Its antigen is as yet unknown. In all sorted populations, purity surpassed 98%. Germline values: CDR1 SQVTM, CDR2 ANQGSEA. The CDR3 has 13 amino acids. Trimming cost V 5 bases and J 7 bases; bases outside gene matches: 8. What was sequenced were expressed TCRB transcripts, since all of the isolated RNA had been reverse transcribed. This table comes from immunoSEQ multiplex PCR, and its TCRdb copy is limited to in-frame clones, with some not included. The table lists around 400,000 clones, roughly 12% of them singletons. The data are from a study of beta chain features in type 1 diabetes. Overall study context: The number of sorted cells examined across all samples was some 100 million. The study's findings and limits: Researchers could not determine here whether HLA type influences TCRB rearrangement. cDNA sequencing could over-represent cells with high TCR expression.

The source is a man younger than 35 in good health. The V call is TRBV29-1, the J call TRBJ1-2; 9 positions agree with TRBD1. Sequenced sample: naive CD4+ T cells from blood. The CDR3 coding sequence is TGCAGCGTTCCGGGACAGGGCCATGCTGGCTACACCTTC. This translates into CSVPGQGHAGYTF.